This T cell receptor beta chain appears in the sequencing data of a study of T cell repertoires in cytomegalovirus infection. Turning to the study itself: HLA-B-restricted CMV epitopes that are well studied, plus recently identified HLA-C-restricted ones, were used by the study. It can be stated that public TCR beta signatures indicated CMV infection as well as a matching HLA type.

TCRdb reprocessed the reads via MiXCR and lists one record per CDR3 protein. The sample carries some 940,000 distinct CDR3 sequences, around 32% recorded once. The sample holds a few counts of this clonotype. Its antigen is undetermined. The V gene's germline CDR1 is SGHVS and CDR2 FQNEAQ. The ends were cut back, 5 bases at V and 7 bases at J, with 15 bases in the middle. The CDR3 contains 13 residues. General study results and limits: Cumulative public TCR beta family frequency identified CMV carriers with the relevant HLA. It was HLA-C-restricted CMV-specific TCR beta clonotypes that dominated the response ex vivo.

Here the sequenced sample was cultured CD8+ T cells from PBMCs, taken from culture after CMV antigen stimulation. The chain carries TRBV7-8 and TRBJ2-7, with D tentatively TRBD1 or TRBD2 (5 bases each). The origin of this receptor is a human donor in good health (CMV status not recorded). Some clones in this sample may be carry-over from other donors' samples. CDR3 residues: CASSLPGPSEQYF. The CDR3 DNA reads as TGTGCCAGCAGCCTCCCGGGACCCTCGGAGCAGTACTTC.